This T cell receptor (beta chain) was found in a study of T cell responses to AZD1222 COVID-19 vaccine (dated by TCRdb to about 2021). A note on the overall study: Because spike-specific TCR depth and breadth did not differ between the two schedules, AZD1222 recipients who got a second dose at roughly 4 weeks were pooled with those who got a second dose at roughly 12 weeks. A total of around 240 trial participants underwent TCR sequencing, of whom nearly 210 received two doses of AZD1222 and about 25 received two doses of the MenACWY control vaccine. Enrollment into the trials was organized by age into subgroups of 18-55, 56-69 and 70-plus years, and those subgroups contained roughly 140, 27 and 60 TCR-sequenced participants, respectively. Study-level results and caveats: Only 5 to 7 AZD1222 recipients were SARS-CoV-2 seropositive at baseline, limiting conclusions about previously exposed vaccinees. Spike-specific TCR breadth and depth rose significantly after two AZD1222 doses compared with day 0 and with MenACWY recipients. The 56-69-year group was small, and its depth increase did not reach significance, likely because of low power. Because no day 14 peak-response samples were available, the repertoires could be characterized only after the peak T cell response. Participants were mostly white British and included more females than males, and it was suggested by the authors that clonal diversity may have been underestimated. Nearly half of unique spike-specific TCRs reportedly recognized epitopes outside regions mutated in the B.1.351 and B.1.1.7 variants. The vaccine-associated CD4 TCRs covered the entire spike protein, and the dominant responses fell in regions 160-218 and 743-854.

For this clone: Its antigen is currently not known. No per-base quality is available; no much larger clone lies one base away.

The CDR3 regions of human TCRbeta chains were analyzed by immunosequencing. The published analysis was carried out like this. Repertoire TCRs were checked for matches against a reference library of SARS-CoV-2-specific TCRs that had been generated using the MIRA antigen-specificity platform. Breadth was defined as the fraction of unique TCRs that were SARS-CoV-2-associated, and depth was defined as the fraction of total T cells that were SARS-CoV-2-associated. Each spike-specific TCR was assigned to its reactive spike region and to a CD4 or CD8 class using the MIRA data. Log10-transformed breadth and depth values were compared by one-way ANOVA with Sidak's multiple comparisons tests. The table comes from immuneACCESS by way of TCRdb, which keeps in-frame sequences with V and J called. Part of the clones is missing from these tables; in studies checked, under half for an unresolved V gene and the rest for unknown reasons. D and trimming were read from the DNA, whereas the V and J calls and clone size are those reported in that table. The sample table holds some 140,000 clones, of which roughly 89% were seen once. Approximately 5.7% of the sample goes to the ten largest clones.

V loses 3 bases of germline sequence and J loses 13 bases, and the interval between the two ends is 18 bases. The CDR3 covers 13 residues, taking in both the cysteine and the phenylalanine. Just the 39-base CDR3 DNA is kept, in frame starting at base 1. The germline V gene encodes CDR1 MGHRA and CDR2 YSYEKL. The sample's time point label, in plain terms: baseline before first vaccination. Vaccinee samples were obtained from the UK trials COV001 and COV002, which included a single-blind randomized controlled phase 2/3 trial of AZD1222 (ChAdOx1 nCoV-19) in healthy adults. For TCRbeta chain sequencing, PBMC samples were collected from trial participants at day 0 and at day 28 after the second dose.

The sequence came from an adult in good health. The chain was built from TRBV4-1 and TRBJ1-2; no D segment can be confidently identified. Here the sequenced sample was peripheral blood, taken on day 0 of AZD1222 vaccination. The DNA sequence is TGCGCCAGCAGCCATACCTGGGAACCCCCCGGCACCTTC. Translated, it gives CASSHTWEPPGTF.